This T cell receptor beta chain was identified during a study of shared clonotypes between healthy human individuals. Study results and caveats: Compared with memory subsets, naive subsets generally had larger estimated richness. Among donors, clonotype sharing was expected to be affected by sequencing depth.

Donation came from healthy HIV-negative adults that had no recent acute infections or vaccinations. This CDR3 contains 14 residues. Trimming took off 4 bases at V and 6 bases at J, with 12 bases between the two ends. Germline V lookup: CDR1 SGHTA, CDR2 FQGNSA. This table comes from immunoSEQ multiplex PCR, and its TCRdb copy is limited to in-frame clones, with some not included. The data contain about a million clones, approximately 77% of them seen just once; the ten biggest clones take up about 0.89%. Only one count was recorded for this clone. Its matching antigen is unknown. V usage is TRBV7-2 and J usage is TRBJ2-2, with a weak D call TRBD2 (6 bases). The sequence was collected from a man aged 18 to 30 in good health. Some clones in this sample may be carry-over from other donors' samples. The specimen was memory CD4+ T cells from PBMCs. Subset of the sample: CD45RA-negative fraction. This CDR3 reads CASSWRVGAGELFF. CDR3 DNA: TGTGCCAGCAGCTGGAGGGTAGGGGCCGGGGAGCTGTTTTTT.